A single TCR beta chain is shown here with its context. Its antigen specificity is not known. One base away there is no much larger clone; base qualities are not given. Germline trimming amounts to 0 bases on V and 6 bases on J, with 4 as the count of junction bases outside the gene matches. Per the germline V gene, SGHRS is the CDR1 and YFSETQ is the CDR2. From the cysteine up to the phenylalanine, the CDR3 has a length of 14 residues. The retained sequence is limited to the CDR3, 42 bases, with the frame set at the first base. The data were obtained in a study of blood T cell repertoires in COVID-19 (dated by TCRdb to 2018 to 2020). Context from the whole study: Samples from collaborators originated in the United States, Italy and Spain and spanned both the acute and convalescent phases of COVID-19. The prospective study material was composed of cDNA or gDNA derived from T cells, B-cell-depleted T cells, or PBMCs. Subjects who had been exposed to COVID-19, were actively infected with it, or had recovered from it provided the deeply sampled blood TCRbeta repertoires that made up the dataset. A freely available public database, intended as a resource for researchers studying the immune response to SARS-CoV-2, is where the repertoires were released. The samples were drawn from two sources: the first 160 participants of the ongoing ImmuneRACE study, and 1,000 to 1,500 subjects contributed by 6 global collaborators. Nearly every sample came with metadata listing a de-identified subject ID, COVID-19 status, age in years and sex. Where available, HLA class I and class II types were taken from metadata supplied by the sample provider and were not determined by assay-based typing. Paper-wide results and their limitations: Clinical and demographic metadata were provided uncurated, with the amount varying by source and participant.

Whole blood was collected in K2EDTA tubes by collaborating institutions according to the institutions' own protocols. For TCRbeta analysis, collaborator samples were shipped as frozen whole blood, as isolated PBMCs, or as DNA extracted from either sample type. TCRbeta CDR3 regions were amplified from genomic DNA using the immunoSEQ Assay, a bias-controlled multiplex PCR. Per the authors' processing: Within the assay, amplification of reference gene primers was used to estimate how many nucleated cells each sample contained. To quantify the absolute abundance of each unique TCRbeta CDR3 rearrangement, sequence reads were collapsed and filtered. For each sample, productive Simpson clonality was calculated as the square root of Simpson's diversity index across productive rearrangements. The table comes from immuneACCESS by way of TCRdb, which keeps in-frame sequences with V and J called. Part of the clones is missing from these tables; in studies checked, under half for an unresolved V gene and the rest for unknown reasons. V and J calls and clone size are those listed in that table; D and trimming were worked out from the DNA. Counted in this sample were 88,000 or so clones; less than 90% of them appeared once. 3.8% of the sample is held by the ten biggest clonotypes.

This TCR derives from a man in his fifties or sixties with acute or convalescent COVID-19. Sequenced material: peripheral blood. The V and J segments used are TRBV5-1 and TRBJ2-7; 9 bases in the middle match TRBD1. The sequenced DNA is TGCGCCAGCAGCTTGGGACAGGGGGGTGGCGAGCAGTACTTC. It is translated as CASSLGQGGGEQYF.